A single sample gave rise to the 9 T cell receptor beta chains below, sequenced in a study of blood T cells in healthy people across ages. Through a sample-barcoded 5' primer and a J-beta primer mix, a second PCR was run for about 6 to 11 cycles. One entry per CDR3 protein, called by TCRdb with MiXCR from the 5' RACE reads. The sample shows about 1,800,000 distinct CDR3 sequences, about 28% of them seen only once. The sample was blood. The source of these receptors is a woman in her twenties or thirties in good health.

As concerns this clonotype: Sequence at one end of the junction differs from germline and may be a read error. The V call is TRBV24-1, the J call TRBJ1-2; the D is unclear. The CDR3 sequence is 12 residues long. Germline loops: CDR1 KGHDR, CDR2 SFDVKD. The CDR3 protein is CAASPDSYGYTF. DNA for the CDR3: TGTGCCGCCAGTCCAGATAGCTATGGCTACACCTTC.

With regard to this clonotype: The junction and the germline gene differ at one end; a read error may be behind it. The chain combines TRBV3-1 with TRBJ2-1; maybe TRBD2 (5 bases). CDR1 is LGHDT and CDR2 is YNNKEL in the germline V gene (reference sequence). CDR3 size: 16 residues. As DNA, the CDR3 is TGTGCCAGCAGCCCGTGGAGAGGAGCAGACTACAGTGAGCAGTTCTTC. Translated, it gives CASSPWRGADYSEQFF.

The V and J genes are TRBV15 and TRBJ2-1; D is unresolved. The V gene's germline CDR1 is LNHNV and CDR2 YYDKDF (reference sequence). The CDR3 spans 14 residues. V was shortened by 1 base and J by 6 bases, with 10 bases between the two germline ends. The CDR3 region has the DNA TGTGCCACCAGCAGAGCTGCGACCGCCAATGAGCAGTTCTTC. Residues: CATSRAATANEQFF.

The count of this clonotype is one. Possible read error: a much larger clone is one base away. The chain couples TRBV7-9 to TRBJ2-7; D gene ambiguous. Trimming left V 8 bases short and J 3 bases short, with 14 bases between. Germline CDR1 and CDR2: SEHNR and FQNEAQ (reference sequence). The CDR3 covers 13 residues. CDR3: CASQRGNRYEQYF. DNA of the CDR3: TGTGCCAGCCAGAGAGGAAATCGCTACGAGCAGTACTTC.

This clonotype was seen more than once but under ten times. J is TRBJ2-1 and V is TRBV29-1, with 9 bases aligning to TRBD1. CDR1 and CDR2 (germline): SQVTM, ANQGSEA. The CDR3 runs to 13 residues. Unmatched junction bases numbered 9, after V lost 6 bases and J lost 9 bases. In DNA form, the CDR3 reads TGCAGCGTGGAGGGACAGGGCGTCCGTGAGCAGTTCTTC. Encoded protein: CSVEGQGVREQFF.

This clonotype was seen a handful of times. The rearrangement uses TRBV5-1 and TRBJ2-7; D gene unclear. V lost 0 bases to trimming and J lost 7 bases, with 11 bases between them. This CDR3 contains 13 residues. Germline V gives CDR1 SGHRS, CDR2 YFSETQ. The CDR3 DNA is TGCGCCAGCAGCTTGGTGCCGGGCAGGGAGCAGTACTTC. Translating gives CASSLVPGREQYF.

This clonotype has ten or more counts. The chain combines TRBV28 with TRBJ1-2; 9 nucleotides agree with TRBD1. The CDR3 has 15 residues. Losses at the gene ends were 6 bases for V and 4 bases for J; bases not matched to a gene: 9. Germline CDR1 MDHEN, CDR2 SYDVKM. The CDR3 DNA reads TGTGCCAGCAGCGGATCGGGACAGGGAGTCTATGGCTACACCTTC. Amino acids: CASSGSGQGVYGYTF.

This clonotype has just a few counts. The CDR3 bases are TGTGCCAGCAGTTTCATGACTAACACAGATACGCAGTATTTT. It yields the protein CASSFMTNTDTQYF. The chain joins TRBV12-3 or TRBV12-4 to TRBJ2-3; D may be TRBD2 (5 bases). This CDR3 spans 14 amino acids. Trimming left V 3 bases short and J 2 bases short, with 9 bases between.

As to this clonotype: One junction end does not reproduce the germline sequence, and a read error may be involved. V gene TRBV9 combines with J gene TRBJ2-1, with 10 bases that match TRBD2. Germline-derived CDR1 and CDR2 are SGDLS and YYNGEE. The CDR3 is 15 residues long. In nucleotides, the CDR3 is TGTGCCAGCAGCATCGTAGCGGGAGGCGCCAATGGGCAGTTCTTC. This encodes CASSIVAGGANGQFF.